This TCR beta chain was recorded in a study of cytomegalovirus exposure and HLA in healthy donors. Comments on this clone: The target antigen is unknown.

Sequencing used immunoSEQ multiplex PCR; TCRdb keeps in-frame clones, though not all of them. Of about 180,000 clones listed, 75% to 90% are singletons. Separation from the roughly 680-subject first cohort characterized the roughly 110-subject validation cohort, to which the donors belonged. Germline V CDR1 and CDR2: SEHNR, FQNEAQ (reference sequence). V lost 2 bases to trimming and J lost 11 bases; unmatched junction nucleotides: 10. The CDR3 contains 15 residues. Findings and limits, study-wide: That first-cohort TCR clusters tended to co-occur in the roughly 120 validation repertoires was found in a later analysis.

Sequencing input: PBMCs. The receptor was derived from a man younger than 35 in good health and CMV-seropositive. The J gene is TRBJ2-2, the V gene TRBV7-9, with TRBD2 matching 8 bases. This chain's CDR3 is CASSLNSGMYGELFF. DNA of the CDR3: TGTGCCAGCAGCTTAAATAGCGGGATGTACGGAGAGCTGTTTTTT.